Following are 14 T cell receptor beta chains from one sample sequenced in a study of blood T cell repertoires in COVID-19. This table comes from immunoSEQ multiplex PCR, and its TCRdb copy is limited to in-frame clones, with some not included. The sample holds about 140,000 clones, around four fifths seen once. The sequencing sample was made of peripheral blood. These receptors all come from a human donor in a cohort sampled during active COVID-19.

The DNA of the CDR3 is TGTGCCAGCAGTTGGGGGGGAACCTTCACCGGGGAGCTGTTTTTT. Translation gives CASSWGGTFTGELFF. The J gene is TRBJ2-2, the V gene TRBV6-2 or TRBV6-3; 7 bases map to TRBD2. Trimming took 4 bases from V and 4 from J; bases not matched to a gene: 6. The CDR3 sequence is 15 residues long. Germline CDR1 and CDR2: MNHEY and SVGEGT.

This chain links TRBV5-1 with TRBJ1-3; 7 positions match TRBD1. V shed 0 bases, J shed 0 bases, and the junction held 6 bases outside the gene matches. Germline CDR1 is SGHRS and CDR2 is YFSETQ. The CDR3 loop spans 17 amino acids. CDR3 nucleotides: TGCGCCAGCAGCTTGGAACCACAGGGGAGCTCTGGAAACACCATATATTTT. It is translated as CASSLEPQGSSGNTIYF.

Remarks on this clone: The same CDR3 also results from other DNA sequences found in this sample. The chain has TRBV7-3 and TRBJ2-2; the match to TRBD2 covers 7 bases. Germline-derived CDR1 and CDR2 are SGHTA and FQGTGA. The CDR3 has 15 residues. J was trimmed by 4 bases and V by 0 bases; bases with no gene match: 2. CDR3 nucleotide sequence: TGTGCCAGCAGCTTAACATCGGGGGGCACCGGGGAGCTGTTTTTT. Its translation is CASSLTSGGTGELFF.

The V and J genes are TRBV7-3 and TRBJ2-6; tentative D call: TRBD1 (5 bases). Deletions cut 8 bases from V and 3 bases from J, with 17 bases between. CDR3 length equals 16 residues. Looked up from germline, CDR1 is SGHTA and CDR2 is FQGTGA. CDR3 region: CASGGAGSFGANVLTF. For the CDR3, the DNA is TGTGCCAGCGGTGGGGCAGGGTCCTTTGGGGCCAACGTCCTGACTTTC.

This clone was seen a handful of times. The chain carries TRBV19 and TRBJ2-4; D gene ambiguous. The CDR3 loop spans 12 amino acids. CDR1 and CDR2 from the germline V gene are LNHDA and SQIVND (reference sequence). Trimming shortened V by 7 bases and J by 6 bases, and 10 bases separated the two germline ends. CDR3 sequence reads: CASIGSLNIQYF. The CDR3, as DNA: TGTGCCAGTATCGGGTCCTTAAACATTCAGTACTTC.

The CDR3 DNA is TGCAGCGTTGCCCTCCAGGGGAACAATCAGCCCCAGCATTTT. Amino acids: CSVALQGNNQPQHF. V and J are TRBV29-1 and TRBJ1-5; D is perhaps TRBD1 (6 bases). The CDR3 covers 14 residues. V was shortened by 4 bases and J by 3 bases, with 13 bases between the two germline ends. From germline, CDR1 is SQVTM and CDR2 ANQGSEA.

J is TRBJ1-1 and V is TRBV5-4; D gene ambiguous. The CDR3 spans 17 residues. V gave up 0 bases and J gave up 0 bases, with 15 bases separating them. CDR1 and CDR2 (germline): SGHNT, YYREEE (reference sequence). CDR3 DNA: TGTGCCAGCAGCTTGGGTAGCCTGAGCGGGGTGAACACTGAAGCTTTCTTT. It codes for CASSLGSLSGVNTEAFF.

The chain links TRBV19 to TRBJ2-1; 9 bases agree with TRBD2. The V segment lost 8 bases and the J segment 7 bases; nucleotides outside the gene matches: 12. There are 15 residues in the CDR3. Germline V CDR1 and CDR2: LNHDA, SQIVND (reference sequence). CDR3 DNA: TGTGCCAGTTCTAGCGGGAAAGGTACGGGTAATGAGCAGTTCTTC. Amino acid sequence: CASSSGKGTGNEQFF.

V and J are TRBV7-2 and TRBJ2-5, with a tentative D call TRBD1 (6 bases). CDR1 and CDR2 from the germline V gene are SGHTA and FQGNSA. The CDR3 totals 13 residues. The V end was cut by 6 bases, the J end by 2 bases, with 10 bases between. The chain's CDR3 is CASSSDRQETQYF. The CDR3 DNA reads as TGTGCCAGCAGTTCTGACAGGCAAGAGACCCAGTACTTC.

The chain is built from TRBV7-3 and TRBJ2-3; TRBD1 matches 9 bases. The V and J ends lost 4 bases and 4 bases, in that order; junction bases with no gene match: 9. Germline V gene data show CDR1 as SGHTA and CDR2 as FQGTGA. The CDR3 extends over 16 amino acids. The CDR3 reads CASSSQPGTGSDTQYF. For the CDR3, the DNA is TGTGCCAGCAGCTCCCAGCCCGGGACAGGGTCAGATACGCAGTATTTT.

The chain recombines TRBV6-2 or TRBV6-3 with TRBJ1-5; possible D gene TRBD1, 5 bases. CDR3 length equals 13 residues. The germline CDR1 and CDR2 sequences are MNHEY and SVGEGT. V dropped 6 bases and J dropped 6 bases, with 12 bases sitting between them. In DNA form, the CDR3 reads TGTGCCAGCAGCTTCGACAGAGTTCAGCCCCAGCATTTT. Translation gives CASSFDRVQPQHF.

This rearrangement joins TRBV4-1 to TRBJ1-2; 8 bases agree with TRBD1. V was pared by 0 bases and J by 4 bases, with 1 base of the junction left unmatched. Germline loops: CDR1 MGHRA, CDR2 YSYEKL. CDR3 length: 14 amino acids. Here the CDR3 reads CASSQDRGPYGYTF. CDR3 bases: TGCGCCAGCAGCCAAGACAGGGGGCCCTATGGCTACACCTTC.

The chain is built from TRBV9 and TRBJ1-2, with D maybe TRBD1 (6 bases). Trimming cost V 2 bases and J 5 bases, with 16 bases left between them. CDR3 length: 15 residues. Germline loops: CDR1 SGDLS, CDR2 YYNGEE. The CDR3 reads CASSVEDSPLYGYTF. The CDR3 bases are TGTGCCAGCAGCGTCGAGGACAGTCCCCTATATGGCTACACCTTC. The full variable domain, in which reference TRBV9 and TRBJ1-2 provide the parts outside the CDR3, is DSGVTQTPKHLITATGQRVTLRCSPRSGDLSVYWYQQSLDQGLQFLIQYYNGEERAKGNILERFSAQQFPDLHSELNLSSLELGDSALYFCASSVEDSPLYGYTFGSGTRLTVV.

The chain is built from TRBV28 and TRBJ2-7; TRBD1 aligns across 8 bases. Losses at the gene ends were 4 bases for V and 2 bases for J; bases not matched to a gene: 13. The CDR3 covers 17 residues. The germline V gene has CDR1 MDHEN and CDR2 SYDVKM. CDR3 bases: TGTGCCAGCAGTTCCCCCGGGACAGGCCCAAGGGCCTACGAGCAGTACTTC. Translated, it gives CASSSPGTGPRAYEQYF.